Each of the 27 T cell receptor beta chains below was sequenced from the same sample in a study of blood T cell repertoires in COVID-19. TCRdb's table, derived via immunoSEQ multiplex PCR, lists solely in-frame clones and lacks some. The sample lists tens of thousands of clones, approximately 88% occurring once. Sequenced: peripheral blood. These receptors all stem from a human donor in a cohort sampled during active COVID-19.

The CDR3 DNA is TGTGCCATCAGTGATTCCGGGACAGGGAGTGAAAAACTGTTTTTT. This sequence encodes CAISDSGTGSEKLFF. The chain recombines TRBV10-3 with TRBJ1-4; 9 bases map to TRBD1. This CDR3 has 15 amino acids. Trimming cost V 3 bases and J 7 bases; bases outside gene matches: 6. In germline, CDR1 is ENHRY, CDR2 SYGVKD.

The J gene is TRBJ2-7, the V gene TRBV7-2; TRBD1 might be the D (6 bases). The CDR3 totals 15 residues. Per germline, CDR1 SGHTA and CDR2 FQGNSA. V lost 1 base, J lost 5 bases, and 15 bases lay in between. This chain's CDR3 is CASSLEPGDPNEQYF. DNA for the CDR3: TGTGCCAGCAGCTTAGAGCCAGGGGATCCCAACGAGCAGTACTTC.

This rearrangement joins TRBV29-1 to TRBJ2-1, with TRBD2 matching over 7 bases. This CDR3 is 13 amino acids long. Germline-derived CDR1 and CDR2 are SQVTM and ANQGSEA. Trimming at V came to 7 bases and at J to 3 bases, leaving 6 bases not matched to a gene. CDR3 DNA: TGCAGCGCCCAGCGGGGAGGCTACAATGAGCAGTTCTTC. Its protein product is CSAQRGGYNEQFF.

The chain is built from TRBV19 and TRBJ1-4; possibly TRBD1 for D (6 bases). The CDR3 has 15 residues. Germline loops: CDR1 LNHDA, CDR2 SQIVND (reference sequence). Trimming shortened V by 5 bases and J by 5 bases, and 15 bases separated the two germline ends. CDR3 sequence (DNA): TGTGCCAGTAGTCTCCAGGACAGTCGAAATGAAAAACTGTTTTTT. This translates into CASSLQDSRNEKLFF. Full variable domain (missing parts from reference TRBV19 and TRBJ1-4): DGGITQSPKYLFRKEGQNVTLSCEQNLNHDAMYWYRQDPGQGLRLIYYSQIVNDFQKGDIAEGYSVSREKKESFPLTVTSAQKNPTAFYLCASSLQDSRNEKLFFGSGTQLSVL.

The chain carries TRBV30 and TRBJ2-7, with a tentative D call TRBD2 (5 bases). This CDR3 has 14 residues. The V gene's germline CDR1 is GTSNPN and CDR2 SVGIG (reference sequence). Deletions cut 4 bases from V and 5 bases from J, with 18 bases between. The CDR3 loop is CAWNSGVVLHEQYF. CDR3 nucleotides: TGTGCCTGGAATTCCGGGGTTGTTCTCCACGAGCAGTACTTC.

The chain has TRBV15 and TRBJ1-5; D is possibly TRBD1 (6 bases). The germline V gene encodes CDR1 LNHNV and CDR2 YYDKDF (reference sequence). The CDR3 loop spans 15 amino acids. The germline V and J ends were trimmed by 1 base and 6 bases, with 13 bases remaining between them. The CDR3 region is CATSRVRGVGQPQHF. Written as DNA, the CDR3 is TGTGCCACCAGCAGAGTCAGGGGCGTAGGTCAGCCCCAGCATTTT.

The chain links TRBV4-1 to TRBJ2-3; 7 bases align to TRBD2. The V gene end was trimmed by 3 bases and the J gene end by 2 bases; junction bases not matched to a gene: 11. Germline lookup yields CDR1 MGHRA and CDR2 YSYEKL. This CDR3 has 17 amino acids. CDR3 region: CASSHGGNPPSTDTQYF. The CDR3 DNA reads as TGCGCCAGCAGCCACGGGGGGAACCCGCCCTCCACAGATACGCAGTATTTT.

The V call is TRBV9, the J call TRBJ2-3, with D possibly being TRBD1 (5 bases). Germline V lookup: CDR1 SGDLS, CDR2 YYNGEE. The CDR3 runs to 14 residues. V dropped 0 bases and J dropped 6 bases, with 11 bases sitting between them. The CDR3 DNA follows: TGTGCCAGCAGCGTAGCGGCGGCAGGGGATACGCAGTATTTT. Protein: CASSVAAAGDTQYF.

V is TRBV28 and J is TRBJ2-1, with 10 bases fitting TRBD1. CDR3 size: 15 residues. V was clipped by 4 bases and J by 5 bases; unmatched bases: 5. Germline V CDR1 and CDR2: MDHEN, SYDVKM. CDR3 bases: TGTGCCAGCAGTTCCCCGGGACAGGGGAACAATGAGCAGTTCTTC. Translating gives CASSSPGQGNNEQFF.

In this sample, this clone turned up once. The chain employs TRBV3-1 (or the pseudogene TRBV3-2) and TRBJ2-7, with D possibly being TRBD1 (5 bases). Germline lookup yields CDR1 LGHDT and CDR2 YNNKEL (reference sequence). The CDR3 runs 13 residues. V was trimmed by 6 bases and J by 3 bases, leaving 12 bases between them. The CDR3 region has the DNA TGTGCCAGCAGTCGACAGTCTTACTACGAGCAGTACTTC. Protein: CASSRQSYYEQYF.

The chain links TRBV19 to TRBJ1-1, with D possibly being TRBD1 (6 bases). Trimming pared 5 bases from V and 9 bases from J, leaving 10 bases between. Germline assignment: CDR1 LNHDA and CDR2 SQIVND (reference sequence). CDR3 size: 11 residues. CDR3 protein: CASSGGGQAFF. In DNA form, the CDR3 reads TGTGCCAGTAGTGGGGGCGGCCAAGCTTTCTTT.

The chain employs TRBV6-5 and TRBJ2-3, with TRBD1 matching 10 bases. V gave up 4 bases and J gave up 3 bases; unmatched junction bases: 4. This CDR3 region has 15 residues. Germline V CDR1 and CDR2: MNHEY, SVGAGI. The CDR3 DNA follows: TGTGCCAGCAGTTCCAGACAGGGGGCAACAGATACGCAGTATTTT. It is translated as CASSSRQGATDTQYF.

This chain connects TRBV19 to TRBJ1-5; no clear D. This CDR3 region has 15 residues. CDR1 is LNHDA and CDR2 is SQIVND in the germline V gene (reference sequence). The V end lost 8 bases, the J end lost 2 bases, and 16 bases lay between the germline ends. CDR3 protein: CASLVFAGRNQPQHF. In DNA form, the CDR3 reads TGTGCCAGTCTCGTTTTTGCTGGCCGCAATCAGCCCCAGCATTTT.

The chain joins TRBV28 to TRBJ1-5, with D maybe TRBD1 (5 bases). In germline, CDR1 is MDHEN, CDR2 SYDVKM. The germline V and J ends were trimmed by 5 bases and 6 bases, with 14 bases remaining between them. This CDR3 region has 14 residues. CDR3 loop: CASSPDSGAQPQHF. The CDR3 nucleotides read TGTGCCAGCAGTCCTGACAGTGGGGCTCAGCCCCAGCATTTT. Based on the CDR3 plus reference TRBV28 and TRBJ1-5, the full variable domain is DVKVTQSSRYLVKRTGEKVFLECVQDMDHENMFWYRQDPGLGLRLIYFSYDVKMKEKGDIPEGYSVSREKKERFSLILESASTNQTSMYLCASSPDSGAQPQHFGDGTRLSIL.

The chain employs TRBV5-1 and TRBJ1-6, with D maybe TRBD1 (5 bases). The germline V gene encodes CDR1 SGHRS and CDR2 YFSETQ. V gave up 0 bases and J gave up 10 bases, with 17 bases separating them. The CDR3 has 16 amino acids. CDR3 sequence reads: CASSLADQGTESPLHF. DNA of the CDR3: TGCGCCAGCAGCTTGGCCGATCAGGGAACGGAATCACCCCTCCACTTT.

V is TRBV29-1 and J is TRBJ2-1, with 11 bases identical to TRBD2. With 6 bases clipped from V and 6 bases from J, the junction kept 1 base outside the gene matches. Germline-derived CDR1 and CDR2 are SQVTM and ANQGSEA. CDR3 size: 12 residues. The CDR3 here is CSVTSGSNEQFF. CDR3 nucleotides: TGCAGCGTCACTAGCGGGAGCAATGAGCAGTTCTTC.

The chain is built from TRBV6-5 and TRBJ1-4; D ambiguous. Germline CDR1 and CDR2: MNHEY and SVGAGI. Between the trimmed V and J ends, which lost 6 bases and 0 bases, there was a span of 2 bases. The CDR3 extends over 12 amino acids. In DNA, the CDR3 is TGTGCCAGCAGCTCAACTAATGAAAAACTGTTTTTT. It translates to CASSSTNEKLFF.

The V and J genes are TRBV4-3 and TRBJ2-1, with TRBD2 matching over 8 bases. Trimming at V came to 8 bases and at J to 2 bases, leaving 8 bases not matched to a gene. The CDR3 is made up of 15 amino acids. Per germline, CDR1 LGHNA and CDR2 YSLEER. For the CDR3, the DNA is TGCGCCAGCTCAGCATTGCGGGGGGCCTACAATGAGCAGTTCTTC. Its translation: CASSALRGAYNEQFF.

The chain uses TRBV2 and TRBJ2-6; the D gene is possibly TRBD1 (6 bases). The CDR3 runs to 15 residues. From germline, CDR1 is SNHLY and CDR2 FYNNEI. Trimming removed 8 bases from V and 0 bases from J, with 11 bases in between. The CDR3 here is CASGRGTSGANVLTF. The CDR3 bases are TGTGCCAGCGGCAGGGGAACCTCTGGGGCCAACGTCCTGACTTTC.

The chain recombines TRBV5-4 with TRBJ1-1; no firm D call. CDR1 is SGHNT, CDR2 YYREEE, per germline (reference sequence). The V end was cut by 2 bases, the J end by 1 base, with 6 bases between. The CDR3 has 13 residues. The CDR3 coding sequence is TGTGCCAGCAGCTTCACACAGAACACTGAAGCTTTCTTT. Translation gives CASSFTQNTEAFF.

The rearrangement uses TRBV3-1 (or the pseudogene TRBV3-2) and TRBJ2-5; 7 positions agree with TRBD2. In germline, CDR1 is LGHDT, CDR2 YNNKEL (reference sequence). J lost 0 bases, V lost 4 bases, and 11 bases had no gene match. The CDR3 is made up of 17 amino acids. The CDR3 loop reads CASSRASGDLYQETQYF. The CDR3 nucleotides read TGTGCCAGCAGCCGAGCCAGCGGGGACCTGTACCAAGAGACCCAGTACTTC.

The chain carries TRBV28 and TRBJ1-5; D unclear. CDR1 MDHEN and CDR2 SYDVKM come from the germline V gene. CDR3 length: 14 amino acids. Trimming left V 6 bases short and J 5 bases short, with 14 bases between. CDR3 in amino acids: CASRDWRVDQPQHF. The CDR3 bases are TGTGCCAGCAGGGACTGGAGGGTCGATCAGCCCCAGCATTTT.

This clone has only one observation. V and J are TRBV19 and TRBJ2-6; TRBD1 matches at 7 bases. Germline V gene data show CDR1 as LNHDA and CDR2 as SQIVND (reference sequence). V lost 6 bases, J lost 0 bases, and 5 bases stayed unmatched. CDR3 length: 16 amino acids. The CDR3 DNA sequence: TGTGCCAGTAGCCAAGGGGGCCGCTCTGGGGCCAACGTCCTGACTTTC. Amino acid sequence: CASSQGGRSGANVLTF.

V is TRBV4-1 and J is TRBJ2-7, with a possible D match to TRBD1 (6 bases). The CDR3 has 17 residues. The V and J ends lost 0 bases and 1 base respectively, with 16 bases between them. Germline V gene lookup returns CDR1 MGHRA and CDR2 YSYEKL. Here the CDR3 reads CASSQDRGTGQSYEQYF. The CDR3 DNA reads TGCGCCAGCAGCCAAGATAGGGGCACTGGACAGTCCTACGAGCAGTACTTC.

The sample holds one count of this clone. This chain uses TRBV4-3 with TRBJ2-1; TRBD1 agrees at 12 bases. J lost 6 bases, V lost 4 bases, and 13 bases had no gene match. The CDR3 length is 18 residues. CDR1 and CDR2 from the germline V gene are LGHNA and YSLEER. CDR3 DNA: TGCGCCAGCAGCCCGAATGCGGGGACAGGGGGCTTTAGCAATGAGCAGTTCTTC. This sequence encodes CASSPNAGTGGFSNEQFF.

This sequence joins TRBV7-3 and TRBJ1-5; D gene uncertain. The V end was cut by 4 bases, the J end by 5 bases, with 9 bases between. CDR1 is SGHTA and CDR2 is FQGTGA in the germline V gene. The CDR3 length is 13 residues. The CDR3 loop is CASSYHFDQPQHF. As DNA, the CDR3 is TGTGCCAGCAGCTATCACTTCGATCAGCCCCAGCATTTT.

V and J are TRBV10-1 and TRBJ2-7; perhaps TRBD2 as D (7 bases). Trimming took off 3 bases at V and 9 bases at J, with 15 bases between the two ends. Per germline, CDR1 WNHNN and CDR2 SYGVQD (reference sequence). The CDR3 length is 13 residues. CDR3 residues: CASSEEGGEWQYF. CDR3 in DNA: TGCGCCAGCAGTGAAGAGGGGGGGGAATGGCAGTACTTC.